The clone carrying this T cell receptor beta chain has ten or more counts. Its antigen is as yet unknown. The source of the sample is a study of neurological immune-mediated disorders. CDR3 length: 16 amino acids. The germline gives CDR1 SEHNR, CDR2 FQNEAQ (reference sequence). Trimming stripped 4 bases from V and 3 bases from J, with 18 bases between. Time point described: longitudinal time-point 2. The unsorted libraries were prepared from 2 million PBMCs (stored at -80 C). Template-switch 5'RACE cDNA synthesis added a 10-nucleotide unique molecular identifier. Every sequencing run produced over 180 million TCR-beta sequences, and the sequences from any one run covered 15-18 subjects. From the 5' RACE reads, TCRdb called clonotypes with MiXCR, one entry per CDR3 protein. The sample has about 90,000 distinct CDR3 sequences, roughly 13% seen once; the top ten hold roughly 4.8%. Findings and limits, study-wide: It was HTLV-1-associated myelopathy that showed the most TCR clonal expansion, while multiple sclerosis showed the least, falling below healthy controls.

The rearrangement uses TRBV7-9 and TRBJ1-2; D may be TRBD1 (6 bases). The TCR originated in a female donor with HTLV-1-associated myelopathy (HAM/TSP). Sequenced sample: PBMCs. CDR3: CASSYDRGAADYGYTF. In DNA, the CDR3 is TGTGCCAGCAGCTACGATCGGGGGGCAGCGGACTATGGCTACACCTTC.